Presented here are 2 T cell receptor beta chains from one specimen sequenced in a study of a mutant IDH1 vaccine in newly diagnosed glioma. Generated by immunoSEQ multiplex PCR, the TCRdb table keeps only in-frame clones and is missing some. The data show some 130,000 clones, over 75% seen once. These receptors' antigens are unknown. Time point defined: week 11, during vaccination. Vaccinated patients received 300 ug of mutant IDH1 20-mer peptide per dose, with topical imiquimod. Specimen: PBMCs, collected from a glioma patient whose treatment included an IDH1 peptide vaccine. The receptors here all came from a man between 35 and 55 years old with glioma.

As for this clone: Different DNA sequences within this sample yield the same CDR3. V gene TRBV19 combines with J gene TRBJ2-5; TRBD1 or TRBD2 may be the D gene (5 bases each). Trimming left V 5 bases short and J 0 bases short, with 13 bases between. This CDR3 contains 15 residues. The V gene's germline CDR1 is LNHDA and CDR2 SQIVND (reference sequence). CDR3 coding DNA: TGTGCCAGTAGTTCGGGACGGATATACCAAGAGACCCAGTACTTC. Its protein product is CASSSGRIYQETQYF.

The sample holds a few counts of this clone. CDR3 region: CASSLRASEAFF. CDR3 nucleotide sequence: TGTGCCAGCAGCTTAAGGGCTTCTGAAGCTTTCTTT. The V call is TRBV7-6, the J call TRBJ1-1, with D unclear. This CDR3 comprises 12 residues. V shed 2 bases and J shed 6 bases, with 7 bases lying between them. Germline CDR1 SGHVS, CDR2 FNYEAQ.